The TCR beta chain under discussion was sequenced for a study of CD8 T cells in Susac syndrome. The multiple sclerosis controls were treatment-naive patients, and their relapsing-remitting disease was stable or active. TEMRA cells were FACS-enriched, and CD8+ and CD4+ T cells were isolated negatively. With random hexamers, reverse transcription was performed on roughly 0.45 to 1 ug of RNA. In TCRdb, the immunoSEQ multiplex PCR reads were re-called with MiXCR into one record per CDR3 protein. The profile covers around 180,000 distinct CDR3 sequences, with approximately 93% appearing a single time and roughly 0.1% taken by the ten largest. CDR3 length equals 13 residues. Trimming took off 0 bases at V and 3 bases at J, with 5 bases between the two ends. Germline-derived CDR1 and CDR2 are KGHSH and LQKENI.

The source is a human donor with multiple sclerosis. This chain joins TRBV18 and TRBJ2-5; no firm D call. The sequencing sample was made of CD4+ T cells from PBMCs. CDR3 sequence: CASSPPVKETQYF. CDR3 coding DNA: TGTGCCAGCTCACCACCGGTAAAAGAGACCCAGTACTTC.